One T cell receptor (beta chain) is described in this entry. This record comes from a study of blood T cell repertoires in COVID-19. TCRdb's copy holds only in-frame clones and misses some; the assay was immunoSEQ multiplex PCR. The sample records 85,000 to 100,000 clones, 85% to 90% being singletons. Germline loops: CDR1 SGDLS, CDR2 YYNGEE. The CDR3 loop spans 17 amino acids. V lost 2 bases to trimming and J lost 0 bases; unmatched junction nucleotides: 7. Sample: peripheral blood. The clonotype was recovered from a man over 45 with COVID-19, enrolled during active disease. The chain carries TRBV9 and TRBJ2-1, with 8 bases fitting TRBD1. CDR3 nucleotide sequence: TGTGCCAGCAGCGTCGATGGGACAGGTTTCTCCTACAATGAGCAGTTCTTC. The encoded protein is CASSVDGTGFSYNEQFF.